This T cell receptor beta chain is from a study of cytomegalovirus exposure and HLA in healthy donors. Primers for the PCR totalled 60 Vbeta and 13 Jbeta. The method was immunoSEQ multiplex PCR; TCRdb's version includes in-frame clones alone and lacks a portion of them. The sample has more than 95,000 clones; roughly 72% are singletons. General observations from the study: A later analysis showed HLA-associated TCR beta chains outstripping equally common others in clonal expansion. As a later analysis showed, a missense DCLRE1C variant was linked to trimming of TCR beta V- and J-genes.

V shed 0 bases and J shed 0 bases, with 6 bases lying between them. Germline loops: CDR1 SGDLS, CDR2 YYNGEE. The CDR3 runs 14 residues. About this clone itself: Its target is unknown.

The chain couples TRBV9 to TRBJ1-1, with D uncertain. The sample taken for sequencing was PBMCs. This TCR derives from a woman aged 50 to 65 in good health and CMV-seropositive. The CDR3 nucleotides read TGTGCCAGCAGCGTAGCTCAGTTGAACACTGAAGCTTTCTTT. Residues: CASSVAQLNTEAFF.